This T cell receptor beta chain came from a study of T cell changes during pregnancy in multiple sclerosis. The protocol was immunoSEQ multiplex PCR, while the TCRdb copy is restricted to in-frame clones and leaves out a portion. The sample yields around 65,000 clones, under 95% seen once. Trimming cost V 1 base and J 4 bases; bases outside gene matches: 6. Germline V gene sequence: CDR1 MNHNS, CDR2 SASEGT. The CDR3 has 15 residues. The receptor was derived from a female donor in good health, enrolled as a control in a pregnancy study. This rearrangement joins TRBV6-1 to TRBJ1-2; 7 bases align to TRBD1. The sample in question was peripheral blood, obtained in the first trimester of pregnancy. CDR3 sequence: CASSEGLTGVYGYTF. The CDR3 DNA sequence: TGTGCCAGCAGTGAAGGCCTTACAGGGGTCTATGGCTACACCTTC.